This T cell receptor (beta chain) was observed in a study of monozygotic twins with cystic fibrosis. Findings and caveats of the study: Low clonality (median 0.0095) suggested a mostly naive repertoire. Unrelated CF individuals shared fewer identical clonotypes than monozygotic CF twins.

In regard to this clone: Its target is not known.

Germline V gene data show CDR1 as SGHDT and CDR2 as YYEEEE. The CDR3 loop spans 17 amino acids. The J segment lost 0 bases and the V segment lost 4 bases, leaving 3 bases of the junction unmatched. This table comes from immunoSEQ multiplex PCR, and its TCRdb copy is limited to in-frame clones, with some not included. The sample lists some 35,000 clones; 80% to 95% were seen once. The receptor's source is a boy between 2 and 10 years old with cystic fibrosis. Material for sequencing was blood. This chain connects TRBV5-6 to TRBJ2-2, with 13 bases aligning to TRBD2. CDR3 sequence (DNA): TGTGCCAGCAGCGACGGACTAGCGGGGGCGAACACCGGGGAGCTGTTTTTT. Protein sequence: CASSDGLAGANTGELFF.